This T cell receptor (beta chain) is drawn from a study of T cells in localized non-small cell lung cancer. Study-wide findings and caveats: Greater blood T cell density accompanied longer overall survival. Within adjacent lung there appeared a median roughly 60 of the top 100 tumor clones. The tumor had only one region sequenced, so heterogeneity remains possible. Compared with tumor, uninvolved adjacent lung displayed greater T cell clonality, ranking highest overall.

In this sample, this clone turned up once. Its antigen is unknown. The protocol was immunoSEQ multiplex PCR, while the TCRdb copy is restricted to in-frame clones and leaves out a portion. The repertoire holds 5,500 to 7,000 clones, about 79% seen once, with 45% to 65% in the top ten. The CDR3 is 16 residues long. Trimming removed 3 bases at V and 0 bases at J, with 14 bases between. The V gene's germline CDR1 is MNHEY and CDR2 SMNVEV (reference sequence). The TCR originated in a female donor aged 60 or older with stage II lung adenocarcinoma. The starting material was peripheral blood mononuclear cells, obtained before any cancer treatment. This chain uses TRBV27 with TRBJ1-2, with a tentative D call TRBD1 (6 bases). CDR3 sequence reads: CASSLRQGPSNYGYTF. CDR3 sequence (DNA): TGTGCCAGCAGTTTGCGGCAGGGGCCTTCTAACTATGGCTACACCTTC.